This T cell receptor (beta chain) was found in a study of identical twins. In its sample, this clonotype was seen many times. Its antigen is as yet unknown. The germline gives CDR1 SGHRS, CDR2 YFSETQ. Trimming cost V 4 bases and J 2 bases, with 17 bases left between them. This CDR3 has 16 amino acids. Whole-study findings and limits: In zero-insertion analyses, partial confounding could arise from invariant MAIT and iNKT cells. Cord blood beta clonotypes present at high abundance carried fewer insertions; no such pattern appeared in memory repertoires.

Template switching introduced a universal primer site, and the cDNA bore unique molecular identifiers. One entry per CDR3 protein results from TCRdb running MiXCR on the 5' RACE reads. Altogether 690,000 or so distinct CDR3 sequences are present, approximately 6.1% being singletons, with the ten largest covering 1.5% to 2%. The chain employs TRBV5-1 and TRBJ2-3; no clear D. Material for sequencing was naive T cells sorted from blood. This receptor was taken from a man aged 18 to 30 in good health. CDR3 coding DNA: TGCGCCAGCAGCGTCCCTGTGCTGGGTATCACAGATACGCAGTATTTT. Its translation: CASSVPVLGITDTQYF.